This T cell receptor (beta chain) was sequenced during a study of CD8+CD57+ T cells in acquired aplastic anemia. TCR beta VDJ and CDR3 were profiled, and genomic DNA was the template. One entry per CDR3 protein, called by TCRdb with MiXCR from the reads. Altogether about 220,000 distinct CDR3 sequences are present, 34% being singletons, with the ten largest covering 1.1%. Study results and limitations: Nearly 30 CD8+ CDR3 sequences were shared between patients and controls.

As concerns this clonotype: What it binds is not known.

With 3 bases removed from V and 1 base from J, the gap between germline ends came to 16 bases. Per germline, CDR1 SGHNT and CDR2 YYREEE (reference sequence). This CDR3 is built from 17 residues. The TCR originated in a human donor in good health, serving as a control. The sequenced sample was sorted CD4+, CD8+, or CD8+CD57+ T cells (not recorded which) from PBMCs. The chain employs TRBV5-4 and TRBJ2-2; possibly TRBD2 for D (5 bases). CDR3 region: CASSSYPRAGNTGELFF. The CDR3 region has the DNA TGTGCCAGCAGCTCTTATCCGCGGGCAGGGAACACCGGGGAGCTGTTTTTT.